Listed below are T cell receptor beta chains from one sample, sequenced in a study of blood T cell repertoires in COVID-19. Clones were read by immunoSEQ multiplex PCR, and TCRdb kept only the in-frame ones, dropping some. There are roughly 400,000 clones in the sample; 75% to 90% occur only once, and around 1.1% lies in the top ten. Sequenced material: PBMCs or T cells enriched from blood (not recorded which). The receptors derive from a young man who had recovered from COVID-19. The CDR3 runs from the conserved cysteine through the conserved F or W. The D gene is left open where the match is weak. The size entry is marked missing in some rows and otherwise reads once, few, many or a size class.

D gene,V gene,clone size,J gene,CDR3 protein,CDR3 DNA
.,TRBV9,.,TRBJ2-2,CASRAPNTGELFF,TGTGCCAGCAGGGCACCGAACACCGGGGAGCTGTTTTTT
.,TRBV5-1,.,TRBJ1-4,CASTVEGATNEKLFF,TGCGCCAGCACCGTCGAGGGTGCAACTAATGAAAAACTGTTTTTT
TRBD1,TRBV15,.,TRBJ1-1,CATSREWDRVGNTEAFF,TGTGCCACCAGCAGAGAGTGGGACAGGGTAGGAAACACTGAAGCTTTCTTT
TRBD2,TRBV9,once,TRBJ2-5,CASSVNWTSGQETQYF,TGTGCCAGCAGCGTGAACTGGACTAGCGGTCAAGAGACCCAGTACTTC
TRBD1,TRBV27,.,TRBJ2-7,CASSLSGQGASYEQYF,TGTGCCAGCAGTTTATCGGGACAGGGGGCTTCCTACGAGCAGTACTTC
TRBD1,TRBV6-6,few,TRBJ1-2,CASSYSRDRVLSGYTF,TGTGCCAGCAGTTACTCCAGGGACAGGGTGTTGTCTGGCTACACCTTC
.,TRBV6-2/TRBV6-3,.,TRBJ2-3,CASSLPGTDTQYF,TGTGCCAGCAGTTTGCCGGGCACAGATACGCAGTATTTT
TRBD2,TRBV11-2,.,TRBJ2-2,CASSRSGRITGELFF,TGTGCCAGCAGCCGTAGCGGGCGTATCACCGGGGAGCTGTTTTTT
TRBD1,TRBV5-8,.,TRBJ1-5,CASSSWTGASNQPQHF,TGTGCCAGCAGCTCCTGGACAGGGGCGAGCAATCAGCCCCAGCATTTT
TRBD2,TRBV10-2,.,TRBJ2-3,CASSEPSGSKGTQYF,TGCGCCAGCAGTGAGCCGAGCGGGAGCAAGGGCACGCAGTATTTT
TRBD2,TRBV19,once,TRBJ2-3,CASSRTSGRRADTQYF,TGTGCCAGTAGTCGGACTAGCGGGAGGAGAGCAGATACGCAGTATTTT
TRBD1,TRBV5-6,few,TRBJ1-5,CASSLLTGSRNQPQHF,TGTGCCAGCAGCTTACTGACAGGGTCCCGCAATCAGCCCCAGCATTTT
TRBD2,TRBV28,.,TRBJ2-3,CASSPPKREGHWEQYF,TGTGCCAGCAGTCCGCCCAAGCGGGAGGGCCACTGGGAGCAGTATTTT
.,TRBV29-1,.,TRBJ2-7,CSVLQNAGTYEQYF,TGCAGCGTCCTCCAGAACGCAGGAACCTACGAGCAGTACTTC
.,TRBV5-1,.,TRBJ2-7,CASSRRTVGGEQYF,TGCGCCAGCAGCCGCCGGACCGTGGGGGGCGAGCAGTACTTC
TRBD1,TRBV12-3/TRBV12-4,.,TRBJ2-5,CASRTGLETQYF,TGTGCCAGCAGGACAGGGCTAGAGACCCAGTACTTC
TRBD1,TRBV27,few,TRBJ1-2,CASSMTGVTNYGYTF,TGTGCCAGCAGTATGACAGGGGTCACTAACTATGGCTACACCTTC
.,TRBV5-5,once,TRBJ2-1,CASSLRGRHNEQFF,TGTGCCAGCAGCTTGAGGGGTCGACACAATGAGCAGTTCTTC
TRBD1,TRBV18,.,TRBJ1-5,CASSRTGEDQPQHF,TGTGCCAGCTCACGGACAGGGGAAGATCAGCCCCAGCATTTT
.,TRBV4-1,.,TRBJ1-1,CASSQVGGRTEAFF,TGCGCCAGCAGCCAAGTCGGAGGGAGGACTGAAGCTTTCTTT
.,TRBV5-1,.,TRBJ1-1,CASSLGHATNTEAFF,TGCGCCAGCAGCCTGGGACACGCTACGAACACTGAAGCTTTCTTT
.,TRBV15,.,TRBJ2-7,CATSREPRGNEQYF,TGTGCCACCAGCAGAGAACCCAGGGGCAACGAGCAGTACTTC
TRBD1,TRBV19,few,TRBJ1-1,CASSGQGNTEAFF,TGTGCCAGTAGTGGACAGGGGAACACTGAAGCTTTCTTT
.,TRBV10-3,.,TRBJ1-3,CAINQGKGNTIYF,TGTGCCATCAACCAGGGAAAAGGAAACACCATATATTTT
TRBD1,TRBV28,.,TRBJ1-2,CASSLGTGGIYGGYTF,TGTGCCAGCAGTTTAGGGACAGGAGGGATCTATGGTGGCTACACCTTC
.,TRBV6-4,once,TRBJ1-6,CASSEQGDSPLHF,TGTGCCAGCAGTGAGCAGGGTGATTCACCCCTCCACTTT
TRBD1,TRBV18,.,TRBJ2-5,CASSPGTGQETQYF,TGTGCCAGCTCTCCCGGGACAGGACAAGAGACCCAGTACTTC
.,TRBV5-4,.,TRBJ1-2,CASSWRGQRGYGYTF,TGTGCCAGCAGCTGGCGCGGACAGAGAGGCTATGGCTACACCTTC
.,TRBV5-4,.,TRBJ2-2,CASSPYHATGELFF,TGTGCCAGCAGCCCTTACCATGCGACCGGGGAGCTGTTTTTT
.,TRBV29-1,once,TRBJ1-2,CSVEAGNYGYTF,TGCAGCGTTGAAGCAGGGAACTATGGCTACACCTTC
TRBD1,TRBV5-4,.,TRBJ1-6,CASSLDRGYSSPLHF,TGTGCCAGCAGCCTCGACAGGGGGTATTCTTCACCCCTCCACTTT
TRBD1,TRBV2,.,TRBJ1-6,CASSIRDRDYPLHF,TGTGCCAGCAGTATCCGGGACAGGGACTACCCCCTCCACTTT
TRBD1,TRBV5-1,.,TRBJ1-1,CASSYRGDTEAFF,TGCGCCAGCAGCTACAGGGGAGACACTGAAGCTTTCTTT
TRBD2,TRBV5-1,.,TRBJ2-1,CASSLMLAGGNRFF,TGCGCCAGCAGCTTGATGCTAGCGGGAGGTAATCGGTTCTTC
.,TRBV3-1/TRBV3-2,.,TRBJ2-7,CASSPAASVSYEQYF,TGTGCCAGCAGTCCGGCGGCTAGCGTATCCTACGAGCAGTACTTC
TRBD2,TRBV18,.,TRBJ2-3,CASSLWTSGTGTDTQYF,TGTGCCAGCTCACTGTGGACTAGCGGGACGGGCACAGATACGCAGTATTTT
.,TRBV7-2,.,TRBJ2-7,CASSLAASDSYEQYF,TGTGCCAGCAGCTTAGCGGCTAGCGATTCCTACGAGCAGTACTTC
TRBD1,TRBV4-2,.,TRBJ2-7,CASSLQGVSYEQYF,TGTGCCAGCAGCCTACAGGGGGTCTCCTACGAGCAGTACTTC
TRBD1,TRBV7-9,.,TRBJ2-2,CASWRDGTGGTGELFF,TGTGCCAGCTGGCGTGACGGGACAGGGGGGACCGGGGAGCTGTTTTTT
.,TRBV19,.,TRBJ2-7,CASSIPLASGEQYF,TGTGCCAGTAGTATCCCCCTAGCCAGCGGCGAGCAGTACTTC
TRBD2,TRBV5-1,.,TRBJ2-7,CASSLGVAGGTYEQYF,TGCGCCAGCAGCTTGGGGGTAGCGGGAGGTACCTACGAGCAGTACTTC
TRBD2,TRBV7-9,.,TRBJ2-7,CASSEEGGRSYEQYF,TGTGCCAGCAGCGAAGAGGGCGGGAGATCCTACGAGCAGTACTTC
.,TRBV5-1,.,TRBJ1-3,CASSTRGAGGNTIYF,TGCGCCAGCAGCACCAGAGGCGCTGGGGGAAACACCATATATTTT
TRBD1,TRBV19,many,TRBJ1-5,CASSKDRGRNQPQHF,TGTGCCAGTAGCAAGGACAGGGGTCGCAATCAGCCCCAGCATTTT
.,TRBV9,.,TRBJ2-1,CASSAYLNNEQFF,TGTGCCAGCAGCGCCTATCTAAACAATGAGCAGTTCTTC
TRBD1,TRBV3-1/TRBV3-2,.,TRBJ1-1,CASSTPGAARGEAFF,TGTGCCAGCAGCACCCCAGGGGCCGCCAGGGGGGAAGCTTTCTTT
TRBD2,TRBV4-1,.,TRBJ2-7,CASSQSTSGSYEQYF,TGCGCCAGCAGCCAATCGACCAGCGGGAGTTACGAGCAGTACTTC
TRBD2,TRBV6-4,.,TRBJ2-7,CASRATGTKTFGGVYEQYF,TGTGCCAGCCGAGCCACCGGGACTAAGACCTTCGGGGGAGTCTACGAGCAGTACTTC
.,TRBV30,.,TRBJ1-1,CAWSRGMMNTEAFF,TGTGCCTGGAGCCGGGGAATGATGAACACTGAAGCTTTCTTT
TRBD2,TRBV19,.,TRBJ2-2,CASSISFVAGAGELFF,TGTGCCAGTAGTATCTCCTTTGTAGCGGGAGCCGGGGAGCTGTTTTTT
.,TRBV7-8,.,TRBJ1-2,CASSLTYEATNYGYTF,TGTGCCAGCAGCTTAACCTACGAGGCAACTAACTATGGCTACACCTTC
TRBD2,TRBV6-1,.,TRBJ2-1,CASSEGLANNEQFF,TGTGCCAGCAGTGAAGGACTAGCCAACAATGAGCAGTTCTTC
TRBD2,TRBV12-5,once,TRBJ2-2,CASGLEGGRITGELFF,TGTGCTAGTGGTTTGGAGGGCGGGAGGATTACCGGGGAGCTGTTTTTT